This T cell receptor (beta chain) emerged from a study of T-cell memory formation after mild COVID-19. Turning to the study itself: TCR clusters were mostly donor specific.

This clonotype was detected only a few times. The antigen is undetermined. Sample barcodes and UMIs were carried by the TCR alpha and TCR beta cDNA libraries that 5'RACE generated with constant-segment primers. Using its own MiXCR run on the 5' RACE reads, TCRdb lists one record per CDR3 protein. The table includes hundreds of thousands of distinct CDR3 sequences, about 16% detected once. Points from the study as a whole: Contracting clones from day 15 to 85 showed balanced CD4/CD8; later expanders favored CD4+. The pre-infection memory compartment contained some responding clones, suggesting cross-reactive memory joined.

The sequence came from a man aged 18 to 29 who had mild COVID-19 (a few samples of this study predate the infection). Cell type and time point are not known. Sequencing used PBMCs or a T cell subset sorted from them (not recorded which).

The CDR3 here is CASTTGYRGSYNEQFF. The CDR3 DNA follows: TGCGCCAGCACAACCGGGTACAGGGGATCTTACAATGAGCAGTTCTTC. The rearrangement joins TRBV5-1 to TRBJ2-1; 7 bases map to TRBD1. The length of the CDR3 is 16 residues. The trim removed 6 bases at V and 4 bases at J, leaving 13 bases unmatched. Germline V gene data show CDR1 as SGHRS and CDR2 as YFSETQ.